This T cell receptor beta chain emerged from a study of blood T cell repertoires in COVID-19. Overall study: Sites in the United States, Italy and Spain provided acute and convalescent COVID-19 samples. T cells, B-cell-depleted T cells, or PBMCs supplied cDNA or gDNA.

This clone appeared a few times. In the authors' workflow: Reference gene primer amplification gave nucleated cell count estimates. Sequencing used immunoSEQ multiplex PCR; TCRdb keeps in-frame clones, though not all of them. The V and J calls and clone size come from that table; D and trimming were worked out from the DNA. The table lists fewer than 500,000 clones, about 87% of them singletons. V lost 4 bases and J 5 bases, leaving 15 bases between the germline ends. CDR3 length equals 14 residues. Germline V gene lookup returns CDR1 SGHKS and CDR2 YYEKEE (reference sequence). Cohorts were determined from participant-reported clinical history.

The source material was PBMCs or T cells enriched from blood (not recorded which). The sequence was obtained from a man aged 30 to 39 who had recovered from COVID-19. J is TRBJ1-1 and V is TRBV5-5; D call uncertain. The CDR3 DNA reads as TGTGCCAGCAGCCCTCATCGGGAGAGAACTGAAGCTTTCTTT. Its translation: CASSPHRERTEAFF.